Detailed here is one T cell receptor beta chain. The CDR3 totals 15 residues. Trimming took 3 bases from V and 4 from J; bases not matched to a gene: 7. The germline V gene has CDR1 SQVTM and CDR2 ANQGSEA. The data were obtained in a study of blood T cell repertoires in COVID-19. Study-level information: Some COVID-19 samples were acute and others convalescent; all came from the United States, Italy and Spain. PBMCs, B-cell-depleted T cells, or T cells provided the cDNA or gDNA that made up the material.

In the study's own analysis: Estimation of nucleated cell counts was performed using reference gene primer amplification. Repertoires were generated with immunoSEQ multiplex PCR, while TCRdb's copy carries only in-frame clones and drops some. That table supplies the V and J calls and clone size; D and trimming were determined from the DNA. The profile covers more than 150,000 clones, with around nine tenths appearing a single time and approximately 2.4% taken by the ten largest. The sequence was collected from a woman aged 70-85 years with acute or convalescent COVID-19. The chain couples TRBV29-1 to TRBJ2-3, with 10 bases aligning to TRBD1. Material: peripheral blood. CDR3 sequence: CSVDTGDRGADTQYF. The CDR3 coding sequence is TGCAGCGTTGATACGGGGGACAGGGGAGCAGATACGCAGTATTTT.